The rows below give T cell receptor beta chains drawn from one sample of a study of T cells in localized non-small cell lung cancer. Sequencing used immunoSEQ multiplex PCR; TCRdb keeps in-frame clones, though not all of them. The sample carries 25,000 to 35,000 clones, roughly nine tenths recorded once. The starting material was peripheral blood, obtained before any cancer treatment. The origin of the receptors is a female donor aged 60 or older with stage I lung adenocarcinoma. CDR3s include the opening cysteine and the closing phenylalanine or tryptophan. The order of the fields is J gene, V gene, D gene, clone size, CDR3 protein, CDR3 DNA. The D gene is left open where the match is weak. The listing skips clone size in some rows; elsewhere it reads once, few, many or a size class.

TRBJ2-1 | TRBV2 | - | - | CASSEDRNEQFF | TGTGCCAGCAGTGAGGACAGAAATGAGCAGTTCTTC
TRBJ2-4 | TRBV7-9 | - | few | CASSLDGAAKNIQYF | TGTGCCAGCAGCTTGGACGGGGCGGCCAAAAACATTCAGTACTTC
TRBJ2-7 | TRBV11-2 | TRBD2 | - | CASSLEGVAGGEQYF | TGTGCCAGCAGCTTAGAAGGGGTAGCGGGAGGCGAGCAGTACTTC
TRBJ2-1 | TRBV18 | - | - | CASSPLRGDEQFF | TGTGCCAGCTCACCACTACGGGGCGATGAGCAGTTCTTC
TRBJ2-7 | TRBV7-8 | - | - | CASSAESSYEQYF | TGTGCCAGCAGCGCGGAAAGCTCCTACGAGCAGTACTTC
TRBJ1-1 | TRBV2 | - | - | CASTSGGYTEAFF | TGTGCCAGCACCTCGGGGGGGTACACTGAAGCTTTCTTT
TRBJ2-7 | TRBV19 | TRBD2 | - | CASSSRGGRDHEQYF | TGTGCCAGTAGTAGCAGAGGCGGGAGGGACCACGAGCAGTACTTC
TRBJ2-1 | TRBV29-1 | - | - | CSVVGGAGVDEQFF | TGCAGCGTTGTTGGGGGGGCCGGTGTCGATGAGCAGTTCTTC
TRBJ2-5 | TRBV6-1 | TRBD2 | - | CASRRLAGETQYF | TGTGCCAGCCGCAGGCTAGCGGGAGAGACCCAGTACTTC
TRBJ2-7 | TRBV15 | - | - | CATSVRVADEQYF | TGTGCCACCAGCGTCAGGGTGGCGGACGAGCAGTACTTC
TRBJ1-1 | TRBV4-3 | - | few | CASSQDEVGATFF | TGCGCCAGCAGCCAAGATGAGGTAGGTGCGACTTTCTTT
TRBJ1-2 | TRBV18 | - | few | CASSPWGDYGYTF | TGTGCCAGCTCACCATGGGGTGACTATGGCTACACCTTC
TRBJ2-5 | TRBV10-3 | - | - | CAISDVVAETQYF | TGTGCCATCAGTGATGTGGTGGCAGAGACCCAGTACTTC
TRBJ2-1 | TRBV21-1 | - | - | CASSKVMRLGPNEQFF | TGTGCCAGCAGCAAAGTGATGAGACTAGGCCCTAATGAGCAGTTCTTC
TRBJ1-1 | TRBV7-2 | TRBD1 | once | CASSYDRGRDTEAFF | TGTGCCAGCAGCTACGACAGGGGGAGAGACACTGAAGCTTTCTTT
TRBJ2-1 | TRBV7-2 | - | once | CASSPGGPRSYNEQFF | TGTGCCAGCAGCCCTGGGGGGCCTCGCTCCTACAATGAGCAGTTCTTC
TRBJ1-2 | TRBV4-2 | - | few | CASSPSSGYDYGYTF | TGTGCCAGCAGTCCAAGTTCGGGGTACGACTATGGCTACACCTTC
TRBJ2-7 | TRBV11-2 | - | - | CASSLEGTGEQYF | TGTGCCAGCAGCTTAGAAGGGACTGGCGAGCAGTACTTC
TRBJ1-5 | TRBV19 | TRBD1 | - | CASSPSGTAFNSNQPQHF | TGTGCCAGTAGTCCTTCTGGGACAGCCTTTAATAGCAATCAGCCCCAGCATTTT
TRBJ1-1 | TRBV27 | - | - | CASSREGNTEAFF | TGTGCCAGCAGCCGCGAGGGGAACACTGAAGCTTTCTTT
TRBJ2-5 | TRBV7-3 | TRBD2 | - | CASSGGPSGSGRETQYF | TGTGCCAGCAGCGGAGGCCCTAGCGGGTCTGGGAGGGAGACCCAGTACTTC
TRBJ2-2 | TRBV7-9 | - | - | CASSLAGELFF | TGTGCCAGCAGCTTAGCCGGGGAGCTGTTTTTT